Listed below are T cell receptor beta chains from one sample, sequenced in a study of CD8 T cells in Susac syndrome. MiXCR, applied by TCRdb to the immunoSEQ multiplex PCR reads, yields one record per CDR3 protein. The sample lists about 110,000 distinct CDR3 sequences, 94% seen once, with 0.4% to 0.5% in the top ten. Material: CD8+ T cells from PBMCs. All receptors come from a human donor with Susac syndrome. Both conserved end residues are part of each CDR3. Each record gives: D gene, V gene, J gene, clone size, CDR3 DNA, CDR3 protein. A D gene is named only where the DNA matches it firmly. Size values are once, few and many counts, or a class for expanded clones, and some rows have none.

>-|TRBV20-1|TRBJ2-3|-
TGCAGTGCTAGAGATCAGATCACAGATACGCAGTATTTT
CSARDQITDTQYF
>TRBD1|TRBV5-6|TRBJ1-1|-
TGTGCCAGCAGTGGGACAGGGGGACCTGAAGCTTTCTTT
CASSGTGGPEAFF
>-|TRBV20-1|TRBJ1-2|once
TGCAGTGCTAGAGATTCGGAATCCCAGGGACACACCTTC
CSARDSESQGHTF
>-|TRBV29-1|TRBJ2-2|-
TGCAGCGCCCAGGGGAGAGTTTCCGGGGAGCTGTTTTTT
CSAQGRVSGELFF
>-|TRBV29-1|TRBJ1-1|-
TGCAGCGTTGAAGATCGAATCCCCTGGCCGGGAAGCCAAAGTGGAGGAAGTACTGAAGCTTTCTTT
CSVEDRIPWPGSQSGGSTEAFF
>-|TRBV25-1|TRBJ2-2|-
TGTGCCACCTTGGCCACCGGGGAGCTGTTTTTT
CATLATGELFF
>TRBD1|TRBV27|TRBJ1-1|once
TGTGCCAGCAGTCGGAGGGGGCGGGTCACTGAAGCTTTCTTT
CASSRRGRVTEAFF
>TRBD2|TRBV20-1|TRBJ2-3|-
TGCAGTGAGCGGGGAAGGAGAGGCACAGATACGCAGTATTTT
CSERGRRGTDTQYF
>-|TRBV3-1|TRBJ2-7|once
TGTGCCAGCAGCCAAGACTTCTACGGGGGCTACGAGCAGTACTTC
CASSQDFYGGYEQYF
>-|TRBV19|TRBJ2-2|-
TGTGCCAGTAGTATTCCCGGGGAGCTGTTTTTT
CASSIPGELFF
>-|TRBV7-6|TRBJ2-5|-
TGTGCCAGCAGCGATGTTGAGGGGACCCAAGAGACCCAGTACTTC
CASSDVEGTQETQYF
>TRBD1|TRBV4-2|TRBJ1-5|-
TGTGCCAGCAGCCACGGGACAGGGATTCAGCCCCAGCATTTT
CASSHGTGIQPQHF
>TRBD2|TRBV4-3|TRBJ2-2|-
TGCGCCAGCAGCCAAGGGCTAGCGGTCACCGGGGAGCTGTTTTTT
CASSQGLAVTGELFF
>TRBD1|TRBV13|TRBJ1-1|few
TGTGCCAGCAGCCCCCGACAGGGCATGAACACTGAAGCTTTCTTT
CASSPRQGMNTEAFF
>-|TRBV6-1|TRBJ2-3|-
TGTGCCAGCAGTCAAGACGGCGGGGGCACAGATACGCAGTATTTT
CASSQDGGGTDTQYF
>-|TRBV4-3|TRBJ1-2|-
TGCGCCAGCAGCCAAGATCCCCTTGAAGGCTACACCTTC
CASSQDPLEGYTF
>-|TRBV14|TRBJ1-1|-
TGTGCCAGCAGCCACAGACAGATGTTGAACACTGAAGCTTTCTTT
CASSHRQMLNTEAFF
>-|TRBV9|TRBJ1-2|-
TGTGCCAGCAGCGCCCCCCCTACCTTC
CASSAPPTF
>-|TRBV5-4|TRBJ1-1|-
TGTGCCAGCAGCTTGGTAGGACAAGGTTTCTCTGAAGCTTTCTTT
CASSLVGQGFSEAFF
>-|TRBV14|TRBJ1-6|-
TGTGCCAGCAGTCCCGCCTGGGGAAATTCACCCCTCCACTTT
CASSPAWGNSPLHF
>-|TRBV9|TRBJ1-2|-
TGTGCCAGCAGCGGAGGACGGTATGGCTACACCTTC
CASSGGRYGYTF
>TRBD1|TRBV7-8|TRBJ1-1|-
TGTGCCAGCAGCCCAGGGGGGGGAATGGTTGAAGCTTTCTTT
CASSPGGGMVEAFF
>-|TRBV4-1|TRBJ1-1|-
TGCGCCAGCAAGGGGGGAGGGGACACTGAAGCTTTCTTT
CASKGGGDTEAFF
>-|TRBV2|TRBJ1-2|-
TGTGCCAGCAGTGAAGGCAGCGGGGCGCGTGGCTACACCTTC
CASSEGSGARGYTF
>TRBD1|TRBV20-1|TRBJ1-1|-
TGCAGTGCTAGAGCGGAAGGGCAGGGGGCTGAAGCTTTCTTT
CSARAEGQGAEAFF